These 24 T cell receptor beta chains share one sample of origin, sequenced in a study of T-cell reconstitution after alpha-beta-depleted transplantation in children. Preparing the TCRbeta library involved the use of unique molecular identifiers. Each CDR3 protein is one row after TCRdb ran MiXCR on the PCR reads. The top ten hold roughly 30% of the sample, which has 210,000 or so distinct CDR3 sequences, 11% seen once. Source: PBMCs, taken before TCRalphabeta/CD19-depleted stem cell transplant. The receptor set was obtained from a child younger than two with acute myeloid leukemia, due to receive a stem cell transplant.

In this sample, this clonotype turned up a few times. The rearrangement joins TRBV11-2 to TRBJ1-4; D perhaps matches TRBD1 (5 bases). Germline V gene data show CDR1 as SGHAT and CDR2 as FQNNGV. The CDR3 spans 17 residues. Trimming took off 2 bases at V and 3 bases at J, with 16 bases between the two ends. The CDR3 DNA sequence: TGTGCCAGCAGCTTACCCCAGCAGGGAGCGGCTAATGAAAAACTGTTTTTT. Its protein product is CASSLPQQGAANEKLFF.

This clonotype was counted at least ten times. The J gene is TRBJ1-4, the V gene TRBV5-1, with unresolved D. The V and J ends lost 3 bases and 7 bases respectively, with 10 bases between them. Germline V gene lookup returns CDR1 SGHRS and CDR2 YFSETQ. This CDR3 region has 13 residues. The CDR3 region has the DNA TGCGCCAGCAGCTCGGGAGTTGGTGAAAAACTGTTTTTT. Its translation is CASSSGVGEKLFF. The whole variable domain, remainder taken from reference TRBV5-1 and TRBJ1-4, is KAGVTQTPRYLIKTRGQQVTLSCSPISGHRSVSWYQQTPGQGLQFLFEYFSETQRNKGNFPGRFSGRQFSNSRSEMNVSTLELGDSALYLCASSSGVGEKLFFGSGTQLSVL.

This clonotype came up many times. This chain's CDR3 is CASSLELAGVGGTGELFF. The CDR3 DNA reads as TGCGCCAGCAGCTTGGAACTAGCGGGAGTAGGAGGGACCGGGGAGCTGTTTTTT. The chain recombines TRBV5-1 with TRBJ2-2, with 11 positions matching TRBD2. The CDR3 sequence is 18 residues long. J gave up 5 bases and V 0 bases, and 9 bases lay outside the gene matches. Germline loops: CDR1 SGHRS, CDR2 YFSETQ.

The chain has TRBV7-8 and TRBJ2-1; D might be TRBD2 (6 bases). The V gene lost 2 bases and the J gene lost 3 bases, with 14 bases spanning the gap. This CDR3 is built from 16 residues. Germline V gives CDR1 SGHVS, CDR2 FQNEAQ. The CDR3: CASSLRVGGLYNEQFF. As DNA, the CDR3 is TGTGCCAGCAGCTTACGCGTTGGAGGGCTCTACAATGAGCAGTTCTTC.

In this sample, this clonotype turned up many times. This rearrangement joins TRBV6-2 or TRBV6-3 to TRBJ1-5; D is ambiguous. Germline lookup yields CDR1 MNHEY and CDR2 SVGEGT. The length of the CDR3 is 15 residues. Trimming took 2 bases from V and 4 from J, leaving 12 bases between them. The CDR3 bases are TGTGCCAGCAGTTACGGTGTTGCCCTAAATCAGCCCCAGCATTTT. Translating it yields CASSYGVALNQPQHF.

This clonotype came up many times. The chain uses TRBV29-1 and TRBJ2-3, with 7 bases fitting TRBD2. Germline V gene data show CDR1 as SQVTM and CDR2 as ANQGSEA. V gave up 7 bases and J gave up 2 bases; unmatched junction bases: 9. The CDR3 consists of 14 residues. The CDR3 bases are TGCAGCGCGTCCCGGGGGGAAACCACAGATACGCAGTATTTT. It yields the protein CSASRGETTDTQYF.

The V call is TRBV19, the J call TRBJ1-1; D is unclear. Deletions cut 6 bases from V and 5 bases from J, with 7 bases between. Germline CDR1 and CDR2: LNHDA and SQIVND (reference sequence). This CDR3 has 11 residues. CDR3 nucleotides: TGTGCCAGTAGAGACCGGACTGAAGCTTTCTTT. This sequence encodes CASRDRTEAFF.

In its sample, this clonotype was seen many times. This CDR3 reads CSALGLAVYNEQFF. Written as DNA, the CDR3 is TGCAGTGCCCTTGGACTAGCGGTCTACAATGAGCAGTTCTTC. V usage is TRBV20-1 and J usage is TRBJ2-1; TRBD2 aligns across 10 bases. Trimming at V came to 6 bases and at J to 3 bases, leaving 5 bases not matched to a gene. Germline CDR1 DFQATT, CDR2 SNEGSKA (reference sequence). This CDR3 comprises 14 residues.

The table lists this clonotype with many counts. The chain recombines TRBV5-1 with TRBJ1-2; 7 bases agree with TRBD1. Germline CDR1 is SGHRS and CDR2 is YFSETQ. V lost 4 bases and J lost 4; bases outside the gene matches: 13. The CDR3 has 16 amino acids. CDR3: CASSLSPAGQSYGYTF. DNA for the CDR3: TGCGCCAGCAGCCTGAGCCCCGCGGGACAGTCCTATGGCTACACCTTC.

This clonotype was observed at least ten times. V is TRBV5-1 and J is TRBJ2-1, with a weak D call TRBD1 (6 bases). CDR3 size: 12 residues. The V gene's germline CDR1 is SGHRS and CDR2 YFSETQ. Trimming took off 5 bases at V and 8 bases at J, with 11 bases between the two ends. The CDR3 spells CASSRRGDEQFF. CDR3 DNA: TGCGCCAGCAGTCGCAGGGGAGATGAGCAGTTCTTC.

This clonotype appeared many times. The rearrangement joins TRBV25-1 to TRBJ1-2, with 12 bases identical to TRBD1. V lost 4 bases, J lost 8 bases, and 11 bases stayed unmatched. Germline V gives CDR1 MGHDK, CDR2 SYGVNS. This CDR3 is built from 16 residues. The CDR3 protein is CASSARGTGGRYGYTF. The CDR3 DNA reads TGTGCCAGCAGTGCCCGAGGGACAGGGGGCCGCTACGGCTACACCTTC.

This clonotype was observed at least ten times. The J gene is TRBJ1-5, the V gene TRBV24-1; D might be TRBD1 (6 bases). V was clipped by 10 bases and J by 7 bases, with 16 bases between them. CDR3 length equals 13 residues. CDR1 is KGHDR, CDR2 SFDVKD, per germline. The CDR3 DNA reads TGTGCCACATCGGAGGGCCAGGGGCAGCCCCAGCATTTT. It is translated as CATSEGQGQPQHF.

To note about this clonotype: This may come from a read error, since a much larger clone is one base off. V and J are TRBV5-5 and TRBJ2-3; D is unresolved. The length of the CDR3 is 15 residues. V lost 4 bases to trimming and J lost 6 bases, with 18 bases between them. Germline assignment: CDR1 SGHKS and CDR2 YYEKEE (reference sequence). DNA of the CDR3: TGTGCCAGCAGCGAAAACAGCACACAGTGGGATACGCAGTATTTT. Amino acids: CASSENSTQWDTQYF.

This clonotype was counted many times. The genes are TRBV4-1 and TRBJ1-4, with unresolved D. The CDR3 totals 15 residues. V was pared by 2 bases and J by 3 bases, with 10 bases between. Germline-derived CDR1 and CDR2 are MGHRA and YSYEKL. The CDR3 DNA reads as TGCGCCAGCAGCCAAAAAGTTTGGGCTAATGAAAAACTGTTTTTT. Translated, it gives CASSQKVWANEKLFF.

Only a few counts were recorded for this clonotype. The V and J genes are TRBV19 and TRBJ1-6; D is uncertain. Germline CDR1 LNHDA, CDR2 SQIVND (reference sequence). The CDR3 totals 13 residues. The V gene lost 9 bases and the J gene lost 0 bases, with 6 bases spanning the gap. This CDR3 is CASTSSYNSPLHF. The CDR3 nucleotides read TGTGCCAGCACGAGCTCCTATAATTCACCCCTCCACTTT.

This chain connects TRBV15 to TRBJ2-5; 7 bases line up with TRBD2. V dropped 9 bases and J dropped 8; count of bases not matched to a gene: 12. The CDR3 length is 13 residues. CDR1 is LNHNV, CDR2 YYDKDF, per germline (reference sequence). CDR3 region: CATSQGAGETQYF. CDR3 nucleotides: TGTGCCACGTCCCAGGGTGCGGGAGAAACCCAGTACTTC.

Ten or more counts support this clonotype. The V call is TRBV10-3, the J call TRBJ2-7; the match to TRBD2 covers 8 bases. The CDR3 is 13 amino acids. From germline, CDR1 is ENHRY and CDR2 SYGVKD. J was trimmed by 6 bases and V by 2 bases; bases with no gene match: 3. The CDR3 coding sequence is TGTGCCATCAGTGAGGGACTAGCAGGCGAGCAGTACTTC. Protein: CAISEGLAGEQYF.

This clonotype was seen ten or more times. This chain joins TRBV5-1 and TRBJ2-1, with unresolved D. Trimming took 0 bases from V and 10 from J, leaving 5 bases between them. The germline CDR1 and CDR2 sequences are SGHRS and YFSETQ. The CDR3 consists of 11 residues. In DNA form, the CDR3 reads TGCGCCAGCAGCTTGGCCGGGGAGCAGTTCTTC. Translated: CASSLAGEQFF.

In its sample, this clonotype was seen a few times. The chain is built from TRBV19 and TRBJ2-3, with 7 bases aligning to TRBD1. Germline trimming cut 0 bases from V and 4 bases from J; bases unmatched to any gene: 13. The CDR3 sequence is 18 residues long. Germline assignment: CDR1 LNHDA and CDR2 SQIVND (reference sequence). The CDR3 here is CASSIDRGNRGIPDTQYF. As DNA, the CDR3 is TGTGCCAGTAGTATAGATCGGGGTAACAGGGGAATCCCAGATACGCAGTATTTT.

This clonotype was detected many times. V is TRBV5-1 and J is TRBJ2-7, with 11 nucleotides matching TRBD2. Trimming cost V 4 bases and J 0 bases; bases outside gene matches: 12. Germline V gene lookup returns CDR1 SGHRS and CDR2 YFSETQ. This CDR3 is built from 18 residues. The CDR3 here is CASSLGYASGRSSYEQYF. CDR3 coding DNA: TGCGCCAGCAGCCTTGGCTACGCTAGCGGGAGGAGCTCCTACGAGCAGTACTTC.

A note on this clonotype: A much larger clonotype is one base distant, so this may be a read error. The chain joins TRBV7-2 to TRBJ2-3, with TRBD2 matching over 7 bases. The V gene's germline CDR1 is SGHTA and CDR2 FQGNSA. This CDR3 region has 14 residues. Trimming removed 5 bases from V and 4 bases from J; junction bases left unmatched: 6. The CDR3 loop is CASSRTRAADTQYF. Written as DNA, the CDR3 is TGTGCCAGCAGCCGGACTAGAGCCGCAGATACGCAGTATTTT.

This clonotype has a count of ten or more. This sequence joins TRBV20-1 and TRBJ1-1; 7 nucleotides match TRBD1. The CDR3 is 14 residues long. Trimming cost V 3 bases and J 4 bases; bases outside gene matches: 8. Germline assignment: CDR1 DFQATT and CDR2 SNEGSKA (reference sequence). CDR3 loop: CSASGDSRGTEAFF. The CDR3 DNA sequence: TGCAGTGCTAGTGGGGACAGCCGGGGCACTGAAGCTTTCTTT.

This clonotype was seen ten or more times. This chain joins TRBV5-5 and TRBJ2-5; TRBD2 agrees at 14 bases. The CDR3 totals 18 residues. The V segment lost 6 bases and the J segment 5 bases; nucleotides outside the gene matches: 15. Germline assignment: CDR1 SGHKS and CDR2 YYEKEE (reference sequence). CDR3 amino acids: CASTESGGTSGSLETQYF. CDR3 DNA sequence: TGTGCCAGCACCGAGTCGGGGGGGACTAGCGGGAGTTTGGAGACCCAGTACTTC.

This clonotype appeared many times. This chain uses TRBV5-1 with TRBJ2-1, with TRBD2 matching 16 bases. The CDR3 is 17 amino acids. V was pared by 3 bases and J by 7 bases, with 7 bases of the junction left unmatched. The germline V gene has CDR1 SGHRS and CDR2 YFSETQ. The CDR3 reads CASSWGTSGGAVNEQFF. The DNA for the CDR3 is TGCGCCAGCAGCTGGGGGACTAGCGGGGGGGCTGTTAATGAGCAGTTCTTC.